This T cell receptor beta chain was found in a study of T cell repertoires in cytomegalovirus infection. Points from the study as a whole: The response measured ex vivo was dominated by TCR beta clonotypes (HLA-C-restricted and CMV-specific).

TCRdb re-called the reads through MiXCR, storing one row per CDR3 protein. The sample shows about 500,000 distinct CDR3 sequences, around 30% of them seen only once. Per germline, CDR1 SGHVS and CDR2 FNYEAQ. The CDR3 loop spans 16 amino acids. V was pared by 4 bases and J by 9 bases, with 14 bases of the junction left unmatched. About this clonotype: Its target is unknown.

The TCR sequence derives from a human donor in good health (CMV status not recorded). Some clones in this sample may be carry-over from other donors' samples. The sequenced sample was cultured PBMCs, obtained from culture after CMV antigen stimulation. The chain uses TRBV7-6 and TRBJ2-1, with 8 bases identical to TRBD2. The CDR3 spells CASSSRSSGMCTEQFF. Here the CDR3 DNA reads TGTGCCAGCAGCTCCCGCAGTAGCGGGATGTGTACTGAGCAGTTCTTC.